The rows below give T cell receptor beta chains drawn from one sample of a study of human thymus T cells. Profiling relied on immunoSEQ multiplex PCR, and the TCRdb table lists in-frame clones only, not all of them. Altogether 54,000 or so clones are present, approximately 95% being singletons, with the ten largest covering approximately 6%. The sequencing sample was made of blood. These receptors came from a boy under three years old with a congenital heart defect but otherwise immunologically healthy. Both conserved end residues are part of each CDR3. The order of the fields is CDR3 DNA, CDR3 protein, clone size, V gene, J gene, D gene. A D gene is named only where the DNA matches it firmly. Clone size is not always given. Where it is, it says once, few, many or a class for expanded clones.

DNA: TGTGCCAGTAAATTGGACAGGGGCGAATTAACCCTCCACTTT; CDR3: CASKLDRGELTLHF; size: NA; V: TRBV19; J: TRBJ1-6; D: TRBD1
DNA: TGTGCCAACTTACCCGGGATTAGAGTGGGCAATGAGCAGTTCTTC; CDR3: CANLPGIRVGNEQFF; size: once; V: TRBV2; J: TRBJ2-1; D: NA
DNA: TGTGCCAGTAGTATCCCGACAGGGGTGAGCAATCAGCCCCAGCATTTT; CDR3: CASSIPTGVSNQPQHF; size: NA; V: TRBV19; J: TRBJ1-5; D: TRBD1
DNA: TGTGCCAGCGCAGGGCCGCATGGAAACACCATATATTTT; CDR3: CASAGPHGNTIYF; size: once; V: TRBV28; J: TRBJ1-3; D: NA
DNA: TGTGCCAGTAGTATTGGGACAGGGAGATCCGTTAATGAAAAACTGTTTTTT; CDR3: CASSIGTGRSVNEKLFF; size: NA; V: TRBV19; J: TRBJ1-4; D: TRBD1
DNA: TGTGCCAGCAGCGTGAGTACTAGCGGGATGTCCGAGCAGTACTTC; CDR3: CASSVSTSGMSEQYF; size: NA; V: TRBV9; J: TRBJ2-7; D: TRBD2
DNA: TGTGCCAGCAGCTTACCACGACAGAGCTCCTACAATGAGCAGTTCTTC; CDR3: CASSLPRQSSYNEQFF; size: NA; V: TRBV7-9; J: TRBJ2-1; D: NA
DNA: TGCGCCAGCAGCTTACTAGCGGGAGGCCTCACAGATACGCAGTATTTT; CDR3: CASSLLAGGLTDTQYF; size: NA; V: TRBV5-1; J: TRBJ2-3; D: TRBD2
DNA: TGTGCCAGCTCACCCTATGGGGGAGGGAATGAGGAAAACATTCAGTACTTC; CDR3: CASSPYGGGNEENIQYF; size: NA; V: TRBV18; J: TRBJ2-4; D: TRBD2
DNA: TGTGCCAGCAGCTTGGTCATAGGACAGGGGGTAAACACTGAAGCTTTCTTT; CDR3: CASSLVIGQGVNTEAFF; size: NA; V: TRBV5-5; J: TRBJ1-1; D: TRBD1
DNA: TGCGCCAGCAGCTTGATACCAGGGGGCGCGTACATTCAGTACTTC; CDR3: CASSLIPGGAYIQYF; size: NA; V: TRBV5-1; J: TRBJ2-4; D: TRBD1
DNA: TGTGCCAGCTCAGAGGGACTAGCGGGGAACTCCTACGAGCAGTACTTC; CDR3: CASSEGLAGNSYEQYF; size: NA; V: TRBV18; J: TRBJ2-7; D: TRBD2
DNA: TGTGCCAGCAGCAGCGGGGTACCCTCCTACAATGAGCAGTTCTTC; CDR3: CASSSGVPSYNEQFF; size: NA; V: TRBV9; J: TRBJ2-1; D: TRBD2
DNA: TGTGCCAGCAGATCAGGGGGCGTGGGCAATCAGCCCCAGCATTTT; CDR3: CASRSGGVGNQPQHF; size: NA; V: TRBV27; J: TRBJ1-5; D: TRBD1
DNA: TGTGCCAGCAGTGTCCGCTATGGCTACACCTTC; CDR3: CASSVRYGYTF; size: NA; V: TRBV6-1; J: TRBJ1-2; D: NA
DNA: TGTGCCTGGAGTCCCCCTATGAGGTACTATGGCTACACCTTC; CDR3: CAWSPPMRYYGYTF; size: NA; V: TRBV30; J: TRBJ1-2; D: NA
DNA: TGTGCCAGCAGCCAGGACTCCTATAGGACAGGGAACACCGGGGAGCTGTTTTTT; CDR3: CASSQDSYRTGNTGELFF; size: NA; V: TRBV14; J: TRBJ2-2; D: TRBD1
DNA: TGTGCCAGCTCACCTAAACCCGGGACTAGCGGGAGGGTCCACTACGAGCAGTACTTC; CDR3: CASSPKPGTSGRVHYEQYF; size: NA; V: TRBV18; J: TRBJ2-7; D: TRBD2
DNA: TGTGCCAGCAGCAAAGAGAGGGGGAGGCCCACCGGGGAGCTGTTTTTT; CDR3: CASSKERGRPTGELFF; size: NA; V: TRBV21-1; J: TRBJ2-2; D: NA
DNA: TGTGCCAGCAGCTTGTGGCCGGGAGGGTACTCCTACGAGCAGTACTTC; CDR3: CASSLWPGGYSYEQYF; size: NA; V: TRBV5-6; J: TRBJ2-7; D: TRBD2
DNA: TGTGCCAGCAGTTTATGGACAGGGAACACTGAAGCTTTCTTT; CDR3: CASSLWTGNTEAFF; size: NA; V: TRBV28; J: TRBJ1-1; D: NA
DNA: TGCGCCAGCAGCGGCCAAGAGACCCAGTACTTC; CDR3: CASSGQETQYF; size: few; V: TRBV5-1; J: TRBJ2-5; D: NA
DNA: TGCGCCAGCAGCTTGGGCGGGGGGGCCACAGATACGCAGTATTTT; CDR3: CASSLGGGATDTQYF; size: NA; V: TRBV5-1; J: TRBJ2-3; D: TRBD2
DNA: TGTGCCAGCAGCTCAGGACAGGTCCCTGAGCAGTACTTC; CDR3: CASSSGQVPEQYF; size: NA; V: TRBV11-2; J: TRBJ2-7; D: TRBD1
DNA: TGTGCCAGCTCACCACAGGGCACTGAAGCTTTCTTT; CDR3: CASSPQGTEAFF; size: NA; V: TRBV18; J: TRBJ1-1; D: NA
DNA: TGCGCCAGCAGCCGTACTAGCGGGGAAGAGACCCAGTACTTC; CDR3: CASSRTSGEETQYF; size: NA; V: TRBV4-3; J: TRBJ2-5; D: TRBD2
DNA: TGTGCCTGGAATTTGGGGCCGTCCCCAGATACGCAGTATTTT; CDR3: CAWNLGPSPDTQYF; size: NA; V: TRBV30; J: TRBJ2-3; D: NA
DNA: TGTGCCAGCAGCTTAGCGGTTAGCGGGGGCCCGGGGACCCAGTACTTC; CDR3: CASSLAVSGGPGTQYF; size: NA; V: TRBV11-2; J: TRBJ2-5; D: TRBD2
DNA: TGCGCCAGCAGCTTGGGAGTACTAGCGGGAGCAGATACGCAGTATTTT; CDR3: CASSLGVLAGADTQYF; size: NA; V: TRBV5-1; J: TRBJ2-3; D: TRBD2
DNA: TGTGCCAGCAGCTTAGCGAGCGGGATAGAGACCCAGTACTTC; CDR3: CASSLASGIETQYF; size: once; V: TRBV7-9; J: TRBJ2-5; D: TRBD2
DNA: TGTGCCAGCAGTTACACGGGACTAGCGACCACCTACGAGCAGTACTTC; CDR3: CASSYTGLATTYEQYF; size: NA; V: TRBV28; J: TRBJ2-7; D: TRBD2
DNA: TGTGCCAGCAGTTTACCGACAGGGGACTATGGCTACACCTTC; CDR3: CASSLPTGDYGYTF; size: NA; V: TRBV28; J: TRBJ1-2; D: TRBD1
DNA: TGTGCCAGCACCTTCGAGGGGTACTATGGCTACACCTTC; CDR3: CASTFEGYYGYTF; size: NA; V: TRBV6-6; J: TRBJ1-2; D: NA
DNA: TGTGCCAGCAGCTTCCGACAGGGACAAAAACTGTTTTTT; CDR3: CASSFRQGQKLFF; size: NA; V: TRBV7-8; J: TRBJ1-4; D: TRBD1
DNA: TGTGCCAGCAGCCTAGGGCGGGGGCCCCTGTACTTC; CDR3: CASSLGRGPLYF; size: NA; V: TRBV6-5; J: TRBJ2-7; D: NA
DNA: TGTGCCAGCAGTTTAGGGGGACACTCCTACGAGCAGTACTTC; CDR3: CASSLGGHSYEQYF; size: NA; V: TRBV27; J: TRBJ2-7; D: NA
DNA: TGTGCCAGCAGCTTAAGAGTGGGGACTAGCGGCTACGAGCAGTACTTC; CDR3: CASSLRVGTSGYEQYF; size: NA; V: TRBV11-2; J: TRBJ2-7; D: TRBD2
DNA: TGCGCCAGCAGCCAAGAGCACCTGAACACTGAAGCTTTCTTT; CDR3: CASSQEHLNTEAFF; size: NA; V: TRBV4-1; J: TRBJ1-1; D: NA
DNA: TGTGCCATCAGTGAGTCAGGCTACGAGCAGTACTTC; CDR3: CAISESGYEQYF; size: few; V: TRBV10-3; J: TRBJ2-7; D: NA
DNA: TGTGCCAGTAGTGTGACAGCACCCCATTATAGCAATCAGCCCCAGCATTTT; CDR3: CASSVTAPHYSNQPQHF; size: NA; V: TRBV19; J: TRBJ1-5; D: NA
DNA: TGTGCCACCAGCAGAGTTCCAGATAATGAAAAACTGTTTTTT; CDR3: CATSRVPDNEKLFF; size: NA; V: TRBV15; J: TRBJ1-4; D: NA
DNA: TGTGCCAGCAGCGTAGACCTAGCGGGAGGCACAGATACGCAGTATTTT; CDR3: CASSVDLAGGTDTQYF; size: NA; V: TRBV9; J: TRBJ2-3; D: TRBD2
DNA: TGCGCCAGCAGCCAAGACAGGACAGGGTGGTACGAGCAGTACTTC; CDR3: CASSQDRTGWYEQYF; size: NA; V: TRBV4-1; J: TRBJ2-7; D: TRBD1
DNA: TGTGCCAGCAGTGAGGGGCGGAATGAGCAGTTCTTC; CDR3: CASSEGRNEQFF; size: NA; V: TRBV25-1; J: TRBJ2-1; D: NA
DNA: TGTGCCAGCAGCCCTATAGTCCTGGGAAATACGCAGTATTTT; CDR3: CASSPIVLGNTQYF; size: NA; V: TRBV11-2; J: TRBJ2-3; D: NA
DNA: TGTGCCAGTACAGGGTTTAGTGGCTACACCTTC; CDR3: CASTGFSGYTF; size: NA; V: TRBV19; J: TRBJ1-2; D: NA
DNA: TGTGCCTCCTCCGGGGGCGGGGGGACTGAAGCTTTCTTT; CDR3: CASSGGGGTEAFF; size: NA; V: TRBV30; J: TRBJ1-1; D: NA
DNA: TGCGCCAGCAGCTTCGCTAGAGTTGGAACCTACGAGCAGTACTTC; CDR3: CASSFARVGTYEQYF; size: NA; V: TRBV4-1; J: TRBJ2-7; D: NA